A selection of T cell receptor beta chains follows, all from one sample in a study of blood T cell repertoires in COVID-19. Method: immunoSEQ multiplex PCR; TCRdb's copy keeps in-frame clones and lacks some. Here the sample spans tens of thousands of clones, about 83% being singletons. Material: peripheral blood. These receptors came from a woman aged 80 or over with acute or convalescent COVID-19. The CDR3 runs from the conserved cysteine through the conserved F or W. The D gene is left open where the match is weak. The size of a clone is reported for some rows only, either as once, few or many, or as a class for expanded clones.

V	size	J	D	DNA	CDR3
TRBV4-1	NA	TRBJ1-1	TRBD1	TGCGCCAGCAGCCAAGAAGAGGTCAGGGGGGACACTGAAGCTTTCTTT	CASSQEEVRGDTEAFF
TRBV28	NA	TRBJ1-4	TRBD1	TGTGCCAGCAGAGCCCGACAGGGAAAGGAAAAACTGTTTTTT	CASRARQGKEKLFF
TRBV7-3	NA	TRBJ2-7	TRBD2	TGTGCCAGCAGCTTAACGGCGGCTAGCGGGGGTGACGAGCAGTACTTC	CASSLTAASGGDEQYF
TRBV28	NA	TRBJ1-1	NA	TGTGCCAGCAGTTTGATGGGGCTCGGGAACACTGAAGCTTTCTTT	CASSLMGLGNTEAFF
TRBV5-5	NA	TRBJ2-3	NA	TGTGCCAGCATCATACAGTCCGGGGAAGGAAATACGCAGTATTTT	CASIIQSGEGNTQYF
TRBV9	NA	TRBJ2-3	NA	TGTGCCAGCAGCTCGGGGTTTACGCAGTATTTT	CASSSGFTQYF
TRBV7-3	NA	TRBJ1-2	NA	TGTGCCAGCAGCCCAAAGGGGCAAAGCTATGGCTACACCTTC	CASSPKGQSYGYTF
TRBV2	NA	TRBJ1-6	TRBD1	TGTGCCAGCAGTACCCCGGGACAGGGGACTTCACCCCTCCACTTT	CASSTPGQGTSPLHF
TRBV19	NA	TRBJ2-7	NA	TGTGCCAGTAGTTGGGGACATAGCTACGAGCAGTACTTC	CASSWGHSYEQYF
TRBV2	NA	TRBJ1-6	TRBD1	TGTGCCGGCAGGGACAGGGGGGTTTCACCCCTCCACTTT	CAGRDRGVSPLHF
TRBV12-3/TRBV12-4	NA	TRBJ2-3	NA	TGTGCCAGCAGTTTTATAACAGCTGATACGCAGTATTTT	CASSFITADTQYF
TRBV19	once	TRBJ2-2	NA	TGTGCCACTAAACAGGGTTGGGGCACCGGGGAGCTGTTTTTT	CATKQGWGTGELFF
TRBV5-4	NA	TRBJ2-7	NA	TGTGCCAGCAGACCGCACCAGGGCCTCGAGCAGTACTTC	CASRPHQGLEQYF
TRBV28	NA	TRBJ2-1	TRBD1	TGTGCCAGCACCTGGAGGACAGGGTCTTCCATGATCAATGAGCAGTTCTTC	CASTWRTGSSMINEQFF
TRBV5-1	NA	TRBJ2-5	TRBD2	TGCGCCAGCAGCACGACTAGCGGGGAGACCCAGTACTTC	CASSTTSGETQYF
TRBV6-2/TRBV6-3	NA	TRBJ2-7	TRBD1	TGTGCCAGCAGTTACGGACAGGCCAGGGACGAGCAGTACTTC	CASSYGQARDEQYF
TRBV6-5	NA	TRBJ2-5	TRBD1	TGTGCCAGCAGCAGGGGACAGGGATATGCAGAGACCCAGTACTTC	CASSRGQGYAETQYF
TRBV18	NA	TRBJ1-1	NA	TGTGCCAGCACTTCGACAGCTGAAGCTTTCTTT	CASTSTAEAFF
TRBV30	few	TRBJ2-7	NA	TGTGCCTGGAGTGTACAGGCAGGGCCCTACGAGCAGTACTTC	CAWSVQAGPYEQYF
TRBV27	NA	TRBJ2-6	NA	TGTGCCAGCGCTTCGAGTGGGGCGGTTGGGGCCAACGTCCTGACTTTC	CASASSGAVGANVLTF
TRBV6-5	NA	TRBJ2-2	NA	TGTGCCAGCAGTTACTTCGCAGGGTTAACCGGGGAGCTGTTTTTT	CASSYFAGLTGELFF
TRBV18	NA	TRBJ2-3	NA	TGTGCCAGCTCGGAGGGAGATACGCAGTATTTT	CASSEGDTQYF
TRBV5-5	NA	TRBJ2-1	TRBD1	TGTGCCAGCAGCTCCCGGGACAGTACTCTCAATGAGCAGTTCTTC	CASSSRDSTLNEQFF
TRBV27	NA	TRBJ2-1	TRBD1	TGTGCCAGCCGGGACAGGGGGAATGAGCAGTTCTTC	CASRDRGNEQFF
TRBV10-3	NA	TRBJ1-1	NA	TGTGCCATCAGTGACCACCAGGGGCGAGAGACTGAAGCTTTCTTT	CAISDHQGRETEAFF
TRBV28	NA	TRBJ1-1	TRBD1	TGTGCCAGCAGCCTGGCTTGGACCTTTACAGGGGGCAACACTGAAGCTTTCTTT	CASSLAWTFTGGNTEAFF
TRBV7-8	NA	TRBJ2-2	TRBD1	TGTGCCAGCAGCGCTACAGGGGTCAACACCGGGGAGCTGTTTTTT	CASSATGVNTGELFF
TRBV20-1	few	TRBJ2-7	TRBD2	TGTCAGCGGGAGAGCTACGAGCAGTACTTC	CQRESYEQYF
TRBV7-9	few	TRBJ1-5	NA	TGTGCCAGCAGCTTAGCAGGGGGCAATCAGCCCCAGCATTTT	CASSLAGGNQPQHF
TRBV28	NA	TRBJ1-2	NA	TGTGCCAGCAGTTTAGGACAGATCTATGGCTACACCTTC	CASSLGQIYGYTF
TRBV30	NA	TRBJ1-5	NA	TGTGCCTGGAGTGACGGGGTATCGGCGCCCCAGCATTTT	CAWSDGVSAPQHF
TRBV24-1	NA	TRBJ2-5	TRBD1	TGTGCCACCAGGAAAGGGGGCGCAGACGAGACCCAGTACTTC	CATRKGGADETQYF
TRBV19	NA	TRBJ2-2	NA	TGTGCCAGTAGTCTTGGACTCGGGAGTATGGCCGGGGAGCTGTTTTTT	CASSLGLGSMAGELFF
TRBV6-5	NA	TRBJ1-1	NA	TGTGCCACCGAACCTCGGCAGGGGTTCACTGAAGCTTTCTTT	CATEPRQGFTEAFF